The rows below give T cell receptor beta chains drawn from one sample of a study of T-cell reconstitution after alpha-beta-depleted transplantation in children. TCRdb redid the calling of the PCR reads with MiXCR, one entry per CDR3 protein. The top ten hold 2% of the sample, which has 480,000 or so distinct CDR3 sequences, about 11% seen once. The sample in question was PBMCs, obtained before TCRalphabeta/CD19-depleted stem cell transplant. The receptors originated from a child under 10 years old with inherited bone marrow failure, due to receive a stem cell transplant. CDR3s include the opening cysteine and the closing phenylalanine or tryptophan. The D gene is left open where the match is weak. Expanded clones get a size class; other rows say once, few or many, or leave the size out.

CDR3aa: CASSADRDRYYNEQFF
CDR3nt: TGTGCCAGCAGCGCCGACCGGGACAGATATTACAATGAGCAGTTCTTC
j_gene: TRBJ2-1
v_gene: TRBV7-2
abundance: -
d_gene: TRBD1

CDR3aa: CASSAGLYSSYNSPLHF
CDR3nt: TGTGCCAGCAGCGCGGGACTCTACAGCTCCTATAATTCACCCCTCCACTTT
j_gene: TRBJ1-6
v_gene: TRBV7-2
abundance: many
d_gene: -

CDR3aa: CASSLGGPTNYGYTF
CDR3nt: TGCGCCAGCAGCTTGGGGGGCCCGACTAACTATGGCTACACCTTC
j_gene: TRBJ1-2
v_gene: TRBV5-1
abundance: many
d_gene: -

CDR3aa: CASSHGAEGRTQYF
CDR3nt: TGTGCCAGCTCACACGGAGCGGAGGGCCGTACGCAGTATTTT
j_gene: TRBJ2-3
v_gene: TRBV18
abundance: few
d_gene: -

CDR3aa: CASSLLSPTPYNEQFF
CDR3nt: TGTGCCAGCAGCCTTTTAAGCCCCACACCCTACAATGAGCAGTTCTTC
j_gene: TRBJ2-1
v_gene: TRBV4-2
abundance: many
d_gene: -

CDR3aa: CASSQEIDAPYEQYF
CDR3nt: TGCGCCAGCAGCCAAGAAATAGACGCACCCTACGAGCAGTACTTC
j_gene: TRBJ2-7
v_gene: TRBV4-3
abundance: many
d_gene: -

CDR3aa: CASGILGQGQFF
CDR3nt: TGTGCCAGCGGCATCTTAGGCCAGGGGCAGTTCTTC
j_gene: TRBJ2-1
v_gene: TRBV27
abundance: few
d_gene: -

CDR3aa: CASSHRLAVYEQYF
CDR3nt: TGCGCCAGCAGCCACCGACTAGCGGTCTACGAGCAGTACTTC
j_gene: TRBJ2-7
v_gene: TRBV4-1
abundance: many
d_gene: TRBD2

CDR3aa: CAISELDSTNTGELFF
CDR3nt: TGTGCCATCAGTGAGTTGGACTCGACGAACACCGGGGAGCTGTTTTTT
j_gene: TRBJ2-2
v_gene: TRBV10-3
abundance: many
d_gene: -

CDR3aa: CASSLALADEQFF
CDR3nt: TGCGCCAGCAGCTTGGCTCTAGCGGATGAGCAGTTCTTC
j_gene: TRBJ2-1
v_gene: TRBV5-1
abundance: many
d_gene: TRBD2

CDR3aa: CASSLGDSYYSNQPQHF
CDR3nt: TGCGCCAGCAGCTTGGGGGACAGCTACTATAGCAATCAGCCCCAGCATTTT
j_gene: TRBJ1-5
v_gene: TRBV5-1
abundance: many
d_gene: TRBD1

CDR3aa: CSALQTGGEETQYF
CDR3nt: TGCAGTGCTCTCCAGACAGGGGGCGAGGAGACCCAGTACTTC
j_gene: TRBJ2-5
v_gene: TRBV20-1
abundance: -
d_gene: TRBD1

CDR3aa: CASSYAGTSGSEQTQYF
CDR3nt: TGTGCCAGCAGTTATGCCGGGACTAGCGGGAGCGAGCAGACCCAGTACTTC
j_gene: TRBJ2-5
v_gene: TRBV6-5
abundance: few
d_gene: TRBD2

CDR3aa: CASSLGVMVEAFF
CDR3nt: TGTGCCAGCAGCCTTGGGGTTATGGTTGAAGCTTTCTTT
j_gene: TRBJ1-1
v_gene: TRBV11-2
abundance: many
d_gene: -

CDR3aa: CASSTTTYQETQYF
CDR3nt: TGTGCCAGCAGCACGACCACGTACCAAGAGACCCAGTACTTC
j_gene: TRBJ2-5
v_gene: TRBV7-2
abundance: few
d_gene: -

CDR3aa: CASRGLDFYEQYF
CDR3nt: TGTGCCAGCCGCGGACTGGATTTCTACGAGCAGTACTTC
j_gene: TRBJ2-7
v_gene: TRBV27
abundance: many
d_gene: -

CDR3aa: CAISERRTDSTIYF
CDR3nt: TGTGCCATCAGTGAGAGGAGGACAGATTCCACCATATATTTT
j_gene: TRBJ1-3
v_gene: TRBV10-3
abundance: many
d_gene: -

CDR3aa: CASSLLGFQGVDTGELFF
CDR3nt: TGCGCCAGCAGCTTGTTGGGATTCCAAGGAGTGGACACCGGGGAGCTGTTTTTT
j_gene: TRBJ2-2
v_gene: TRBV5-1
abundance: few
d_gene: -

CDR3aa: CSARSGTGKAYEQYF
CDR3nt: TGCAGTGCTAGATCCGGGACTGGGAAAGCTTACGAGCAGTACTTC
j_gene: TRBJ2-7
v_gene: TRBV20-1
abundance: many
d_gene: -

CDR3aa: CASSQQPGLGGYEQYF
CDR3nt: TGTGCCAGCAGCCAACAACCGGGACTAGGGGGCTACGAGCAGTACTTC
j_gene: TRBJ2-7
v_gene: TRBV4-2
abundance: few
d_gene: TRBD2

CDR3aa: CASSLRANEKLFF
CDR3nt: TGTGCCAGCAGTTTAAGGGCTAATGAAAAACTGTTTTTT
j_gene: TRBJ1-4
v_gene: TRBV27
abundance: many
d_gene: -

CDR3aa: CASGRDRAFNEQFF
CDR3nt: TGTGCCAGCGGCCGGGACAGGGCCTTCAATGAGCAGTTCTTC
j_gene: TRBJ2-1
v_gene: TRBV28
abundance: many
d_gene: TRBD1

CDR3aa: CASSAQMPGSGNTIYF
CDR3nt: TGTGCCAGCAGTGCCCAGATGCCTGGCTCTGGAAACACCATATATTTT
j_gene: TRBJ1-3
v_gene: TRBV12-3/TRBV12-4
abundance: many
d_gene: -

CDR3aa: CSVEVRSGSETQYF
CDR3nt: TGCAGCGTTGAAGTTCGGAGCGGGAGTGAGACCCAGTACTTC
j_gene: TRBJ2-5
v_gene: TRBV29-1
abundance: many
d_gene: TRBD2

CDR3aa: CSVASGISGNTIYF
CDR3nt: TGCAGCGTTGCATCCGGTATCTCTGGAAACACCATATATTTT
j_gene: TRBJ1-3
v_gene: TRBV29-1
abundance: many
d_gene: -

CDR3aa: CASSQQAGPNYEQYF
CDR3nt: TGCGCCAGCAGCCAACAAGCGGGACCTAATTACGAGCAGTACTTC
j_gene: TRBJ2-7
v_gene: TRBV4-1
abundance: many
d_gene: TRBD2

CDR3aa: CASSRYWTGSRAGVKDDNEQFF
CDR3nt: TGTGCCAGCAGCCGTTATTGGACAGGGAGTCGAGCGGGGGTCAAGGACGACAATGAGCAGTTCTTC
j_gene: TRBJ2-1
v_gene: TRBV3-1
abundance: few
d_gene: -

CDR3aa: CAIQAGVETQYF
CDR3nt: TGTGCCATACAGGCGGGGGTAGAGACCCAGTACTTC
j_gene: TRBJ2-5
v_gene: TRBV6-6
abundance: -
d_gene: TRBD2

CDR3aa: CASSEALQAGQETQYF
CDR3nt: TGTGCCAGCAGTGAAGCGCTTCAGGCAGGACAAGAGACCCAGTACTTC
j_gene: TRBJ2-5
v_gene: TRBV2
abundance: many
d_gene: -

CDR3aa: CASSPWGKTNEQFF
CDR3nt: TGCGCCAGCAGCCCCTGGGGCAAAACCAATGAGCAGTTCTTC
j_gene: TRBJ2-1
v_gene: TRBV4-1
abundance: -
d_gene: -

CDR3aa: CASTPGTGWEDEQFF
CDR3nt: TGTGCCAGTACGCCCGGGACAGGGTGGGAGGATGAGCAGTTCTTC
j_gene: TRBJ2-1
v_gene: TRBV12-3/TRBV12-4
abundance: many
d_gene: TRBD1

CDR3aa: CASSVGGQETQYF
CDR3nt: TGTGCCAGCAGCGTAGGGGGCCAAGAGACCCAGTACTTC
j_gene: TRBJ2-5
v_gene: TRBV9
abundance: many
d_gene: -

CDR3aa: CSVVSDGHNDEQFF
CDR3nt: TGCAGCGTTGTGAGCGACGGGCACAACGATGAGCAGTTCTTC
j_gene: TRBJ2-1
v_gene: TRBV29-1
abundance: few
d_gene: -

CDR3aa: CASSLGHTYEQYF
CDR3nt: TGTGCCAGCAGTCTAGGACATACCTACGAGCAGTACTTC
j_gene: TRBJ2-7
v_gene: TRBV27
abundance: few
d_gene: -

CDR3aa: CASSGGLLAGNSYNEQFF
CDR3nt: TGCGCCAGCAGCGGCGGTCTTCTCGCGGGGAACTCCTACAATGAGCAGTTCTTC
j_gene: TRBJ2-1
v_gene: TRBV5-1
abundance: -
d_gene: -

CDR3aa: CASSFPAGNEQFF
CDR3nt: TGTGCCAGCAGCTTCCCAGCGGGAAATGAGCAGTTCTTC
j_gene: TRBJ2-1
v_gene: TRBV7-9
abundance: many
d_gene: TRBD2

CDR3aa: CASSPGLGDYGYTF
CDR3nt: TGTGCCAGCTCACCAGGGCTGGGCGACTATGGCTACACCTTC
j_gene: TRBJ1-2
v_gene: TRBV18
abundance: many
d_gene: -

CDR3aa: CASSYLSMRGQQFF
CDR3nt: TGTGCCAGCAGTTACTTGTCCATGCGGGGACAGCAGTTCTTC
j_gene: TRBJ2-1
v_gene: TRBV6-5
abundance: few
d_gene: -

CDR3aa: CASSLRGPESYSGANVLTF
CDR3nt: TGTGCCAGCAGTTTACGAGGGCCAGAAAGCTACTCTGGGGCCAACGTCCTGACTTTC
j_gene: TRBJ2-6
v_gene: TRBV12-3/TRBV12-4
abundance: few
d_gene: -

CDR3aa: CSARDQSRSGNTIYF
CDR3nt: TGCAGTGCTAGAGATCAGAGCCGCTCTGGAAACACCATATATTTT
j_gene: TRBJ1-3
v_gene: TRBV20-1
abundance: few
d_gene: -

CDR3aa: CAIRPADPSYNEQFF
CDR3nt: TGTGCCATCAGGCCCGCGGACCCCTCCTACAATGAGCAGTTCTTC
j_gene: TRBJ2-1
v_gene: TRBV10-3
abundance: many
d_gene: -

CDR3aa: CASSLTGPIHEQYF
CDR3nt: TGTGCCAGCAGCTTAACAGGGCCCATCCACGAGCAGTACTTC
j_gene: TRBJ2-7
v_gene: TRBV7-9
abundance: many
d_gene: -

CDR3aa: CASSVGGLAMTRTDTQYF
CDR3nt: TGTGCCAGCAGCGTGGGGGGACTAGCGATGACTCGCACAGATACGCAGTATTTT
j_gene: TRBJ2-3
v_gene: TRBV9
abundance: many
d_gene: TRBD2

CDR3aa: CASSSSGRGDTQYF
CDR3nt: TGTGCCAGCAGCTCTAGCGGGAGGGGAGATACGCAGTATTTT
j_gene: TRBJ2-3
v_gene: TRBV7-2
abundance: many
d_gene: TRBD2

CDR3aa: CASSSSARTVLWANVLTF
CDR3nt: TGTGCCAGCAGTTCATCGGCCCGCACCGTACTCTGGGCCAACGTCCTGACTTTC
j_gene: TRBJ2-6
v_gene: TRBV6-5
abundance: few
d_gene: -

CDR3aa: CASSKRTSGWDNEQFF
CDR3nt: TGTGCCAGTAGTAAACGGACTAGCGGGTGGGACAATGAGCAGTTCTTC
j_gene: TRBJ2-1
v_gene: TRBV19
abundance: few
d_gene: TRBD2

CDR3aa: CASSLSSGNPYEQYF
CDR3nt: TGTGCCAGCAGCTTATCTAGCGGGAACCCCTACGAGCAGTACTTC
j_gene: TRBJ2-7
v_gene: TRBV7-8
abundance: many
d_gene: TRBD2

CDR3aa: CASSLDGPMSYEQYF
CDR3nt: TGCGCCAGCAGCTTGGATGGACCGATGTCCTACGAGCAGTACTTC
j_gene: TRBJ2-7
v_gene: TRBV5-1
abundance: many
d_gene: -

CDR3aa: CASSLKIVQDEQFF
CDR3nt: TGTGCCAGCAGCTTAAAAATCGTACAGGATGAGCAGTTCTTC
j_gene: TRBJ2-1
v_gene: TRBV7-2
abundance: few
d_gene: -

CDR3aa: CASSFAGEAYNEQFF
CDR3nt: TGTGCCAGCAGCTTCGCAGGGGAAGCCTACAATGAGCAGTTCTTC
j_gene: TRBJ2-1
v_gene: TRBV5-4
abundance: -
d_gene: -

CDR3aa: CASSLLTGVSGANVLTF
CDR3nt: TGTGCCAGCAGTTTGCTGACAGGCGTCTCTGGGGCCAACGTCCTGACTTTC
j_gene: TRBJ2-6
v_gene: TRBV12-3/TRBV12-4
abundance: many
d_gene: -

CDR3aa: CASSPEFGPGANVLTF
CDR3nt: TGCGCCAGCAGCCCGGAGTTCGGGCCCGGGGCCAACGTCCTGACTTTC
j_gene: TRBJ2-6
v_gene: TRBV5-1
abundance: -
d_gene: -

CDR3aa: CASSWGTSGSTDTQYF
CDR3nt: TGCGCCAGCAGCTGGGGCACTAGCGGGAGCACAGATACGCAGTATTTT
j_gene: TRBJ2-3
v_gene: TRBV5-1
abundance: many
d_gene: TRBD2

CDR3aa: CASSLARTGNEQFF
CDR3nt: TGTGCCAGCAGCTTGGCCAGGACGGGGAATGAGCAGTTCTTC
j_gene: TRBJ2-1
v_gene: TRBV11-2
abundance: many
d_gene: -

CDR3aa: CASSLGQGFTGELFF
CDR3nt: TGTGCCAGCAGCTTAGGACAGGGGTTCACCGGGGAGCTGTTTTTT
j_gene: TRBJ2-2
v_gene: TRBV7-8
abundance: many
d_gene: TRBD1

CDR3aa: CASSLAQTGGSEAFF
CDR3nt: TGCGCCAGCAGCTTGGCGCAGACAGGGGGCTCGGAAGCTTTCTTT
j_gene: TRBJ1-1
v_gene: TRBV5-1
abundance: -
d_gene: TRBD1

CDR3aa: CASSYSQWTAETQYF
CDR3nt: TGTGCCAGCAGTTACTCGCAGTGGACGGCAGAGACCCAGTACTTC
j_gene: TRBJ2-5
v_gene: TRBV6-5
abundance: many
d_gene: -

CDR3aa: CASSFPGGDEQYF
CDR3nt: TGTGCCAGCAGCTTTCCGGGAGGCGACGAGCAGTACTTC
j_gene: TRBJ2-7
v_gene: TRBV7-8
abundance: many
d_gene: TRBD2